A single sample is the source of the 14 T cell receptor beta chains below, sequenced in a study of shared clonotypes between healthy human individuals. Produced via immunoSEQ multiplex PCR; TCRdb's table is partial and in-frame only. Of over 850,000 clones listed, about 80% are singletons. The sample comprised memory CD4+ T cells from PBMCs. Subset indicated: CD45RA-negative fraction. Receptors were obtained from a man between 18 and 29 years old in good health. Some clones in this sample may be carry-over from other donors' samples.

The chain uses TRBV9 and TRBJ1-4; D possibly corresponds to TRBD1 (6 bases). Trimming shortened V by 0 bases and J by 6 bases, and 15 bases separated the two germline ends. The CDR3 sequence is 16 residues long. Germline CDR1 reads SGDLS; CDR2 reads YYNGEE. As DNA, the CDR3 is TGTGCCAGCAGCGTAGGGTACAGGGCAAAAGATGAAAAACTGTTTTTT. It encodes CASSVGYRAKDEKLFF. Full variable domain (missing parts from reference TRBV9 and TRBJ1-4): DSGVTQTPKHLITATGQRVTLRCSPRSGDLSVYWYQQSLDQGLQFLIQYYNGEERAKGNILERFSAQQFPDLHSELNLSSLELGDSALYFCASSVGYRAKDEKLFFGSGTQLSVL.

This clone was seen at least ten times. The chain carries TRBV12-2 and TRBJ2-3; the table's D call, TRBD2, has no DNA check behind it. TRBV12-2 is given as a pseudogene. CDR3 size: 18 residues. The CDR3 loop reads CASRNAGLAGGNTDTQYF. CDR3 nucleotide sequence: TGTGCAAGTCGCAACGCGGGACTAGCGGGAGGGAACACAGATACGCAGTATTTT.

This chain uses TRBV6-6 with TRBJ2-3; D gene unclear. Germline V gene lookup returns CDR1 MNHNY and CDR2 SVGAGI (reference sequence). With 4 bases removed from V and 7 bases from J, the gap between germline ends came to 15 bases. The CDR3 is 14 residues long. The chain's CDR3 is CASSSGSEPNTQYF. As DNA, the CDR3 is TGTGCCAGCAGTTCGGGCTCGGAGCCCAATACGCAGTATTTT.

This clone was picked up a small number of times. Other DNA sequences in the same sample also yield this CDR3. The CDR3 here is CASSESTDTQYF. Written as DNA, the CDR3 is TGTGCCAGCAGCGAGTCCACAGATACGCAGTATTTT. The chain combines TRBV2 with TRBJ2-3; D remains unclear. Trimming cost V 6 bases and J 2 bases, with 6 bases left between them. This CDR3 is 12 amino acids long. Germline V gene data show CDR1 as SNHLY and CDR2 as FYNNEI.

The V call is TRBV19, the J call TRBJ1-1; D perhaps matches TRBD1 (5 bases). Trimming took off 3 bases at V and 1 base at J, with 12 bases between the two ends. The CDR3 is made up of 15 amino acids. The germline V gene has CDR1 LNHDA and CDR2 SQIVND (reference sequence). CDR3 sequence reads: CASSMVDKKNTEAFF. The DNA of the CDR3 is TGTGCCAGTAGTATGGTGGACAAGAAGAACACTGAAGCTTTCTTT.

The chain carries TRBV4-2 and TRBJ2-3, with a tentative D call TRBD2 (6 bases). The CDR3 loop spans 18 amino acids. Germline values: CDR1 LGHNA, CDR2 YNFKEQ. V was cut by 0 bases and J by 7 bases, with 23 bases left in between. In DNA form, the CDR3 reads TGTGCCAGCAGCCAAGATGGCGACTGGCGGGAACCAGTGTATACGCAGTATTTT. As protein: CASSQDGDWREPVYTQYF.

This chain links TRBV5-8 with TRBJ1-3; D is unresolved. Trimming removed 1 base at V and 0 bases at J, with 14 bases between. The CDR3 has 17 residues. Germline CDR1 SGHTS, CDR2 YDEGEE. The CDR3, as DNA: TGTGCCAGCAGCTTGCAAGGTGGACGGCACTCTGGAAACACCATATATTTT. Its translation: CASSLQGGRHSGNTIYF.

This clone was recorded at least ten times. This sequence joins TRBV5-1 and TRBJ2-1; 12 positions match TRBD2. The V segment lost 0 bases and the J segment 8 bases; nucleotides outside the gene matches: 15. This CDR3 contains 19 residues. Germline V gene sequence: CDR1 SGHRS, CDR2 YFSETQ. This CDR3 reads CASSLGPSGRALVRDEQFF. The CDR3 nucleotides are TGCGCCAGCAGCTTGGGGCCTAGCGGGAGGGCCCTCGTTCGGGATGAGCAGTTCTTC.

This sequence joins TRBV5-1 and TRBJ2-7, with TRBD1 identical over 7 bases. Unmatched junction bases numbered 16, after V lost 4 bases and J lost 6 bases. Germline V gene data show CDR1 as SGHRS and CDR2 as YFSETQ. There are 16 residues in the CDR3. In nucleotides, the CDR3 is TGCGCCAGCAGCAAGGACGGACAGGTGGAATATGGCGAGCAGTACTTC. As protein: CASSKDGQVEYGEQYF.

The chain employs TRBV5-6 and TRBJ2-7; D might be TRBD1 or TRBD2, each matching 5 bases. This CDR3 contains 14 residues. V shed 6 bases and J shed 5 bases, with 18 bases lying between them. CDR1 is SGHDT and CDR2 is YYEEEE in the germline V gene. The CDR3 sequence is CASNYRDGDHEQYF. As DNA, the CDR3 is TGTGCCAGCAACTACCGGGACGGGGACCACGAGCAGTACTTC.

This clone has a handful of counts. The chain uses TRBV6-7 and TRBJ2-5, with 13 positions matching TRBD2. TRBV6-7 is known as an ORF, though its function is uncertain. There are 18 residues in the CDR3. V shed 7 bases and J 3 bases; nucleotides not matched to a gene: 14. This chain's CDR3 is CASTTRGGLAGVEETQYF. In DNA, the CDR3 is TGTGCCAGCACCACACGGGGCGGACTAGCGGGAGTAGAAGAGACCCAGTACTTC.

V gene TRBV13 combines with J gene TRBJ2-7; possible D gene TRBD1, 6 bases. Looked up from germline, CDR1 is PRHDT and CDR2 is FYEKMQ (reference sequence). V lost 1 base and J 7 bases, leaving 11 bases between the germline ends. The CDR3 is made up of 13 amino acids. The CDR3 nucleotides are TGTGCCAGCAGCTTAGAGGCTCAGGGGGAGCAGTACTTC. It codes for CASSLEAQGEQYF.

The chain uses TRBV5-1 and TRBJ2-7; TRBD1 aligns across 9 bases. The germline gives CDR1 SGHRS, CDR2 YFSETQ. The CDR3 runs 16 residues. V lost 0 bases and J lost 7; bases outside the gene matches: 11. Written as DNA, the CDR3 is TGCGCCAGCAGCTTGGGGGAGGACAGGGGAATGGATGAGCAGTACTTC. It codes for CASSLGEDRGMDEQYF.

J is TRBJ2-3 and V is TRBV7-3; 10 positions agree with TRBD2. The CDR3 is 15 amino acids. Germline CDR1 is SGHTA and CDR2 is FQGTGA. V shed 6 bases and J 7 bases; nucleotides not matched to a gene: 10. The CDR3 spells CASRQREGPGYTQYF. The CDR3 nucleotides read TGTGCCAGCAGGCAGCGGGAGGGACCTGGATATACGCAGTATTTT. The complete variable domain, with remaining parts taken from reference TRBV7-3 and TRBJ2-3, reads GAGVSQTPSNKVTEKGKYVELRCDPISGHTALYWYRQSLGQGPEFLIYFQGTGAADDSGLPNDRFFAVRPEGSVSTLKIQRTERGDSAVYLCASRQREGPGYTQYFGPGTRLTVL.